The rows below give T cell receptor beta chains drawn from one sample of a study of graft-versus-host responses after intestinal transplantation. The antigens these receptors bind are not known. Assay: immunoSEQ multiplex PCR; the TCRdb copy retains only in-frame clones and omits some. Seen here are approximately 100,000 clones, roughly 90% observed once, and the top ten hold nearly 0.11%. Specimen: unstimulated CD4+ T cells sorted from spleen or lymph node cells, collected before intestinal transplant. The receptors here all came from a human donor who received an intestinal transplant. The conserved cysteine and the conserved F or W are not part of the CDR3 here. The order of the fields is V gene, CDR3 protein.

v_gene: TRBV5-1
CDR3aa: ASSRGVLNEQF

v_gene: TRBV4-1
CDR3aa: ASSQGGAEAF

v_gene: TRBV11-2
CDR3aa: ASSLAVAGGQNIQY

v_gene: TRBV7-2
CDR3aa: ASSPGQLYGYT

v_gene: TRBV19
CDR3aa: ASSMRGTGGTDTQY

v_gene: TRBV29-1
CDR3aa: SVAGQPQEKLF

v_gene: TRBV27
CDR3aa: ASSVRGGLSEQF

v_gene: TRBV10-3
CDR3aa: AISESAGPYNSPLH

v_gene: TRBV7-9
CDR3aa: ASSESAGTGAQPQH

v_gene: TRBV19
CDR3aa: ASSPQAQGELF

v_gene: TRBV18
CDR3aa: ASSIQGAVGGNTIY

v_gene: TRBV11-2
CDR3aa: ASSFYSGELF

v_gene: TRBV6-5
CDR3aa: ASRQGYQPQH

v_gene: TRBV5-1
CDR3aa: ASSLAGTGAGYT

v_gene: TRBV5-6
CDR3aa: ASSPNWGGTDGYT

v_gene: TRBV5-1
CDR3aa: ASSVPLAGVKETQY

v_gene: TRBV19
CDR3aa: ASSPLAGAATEAF

v_gene: TRBV12-5
CDR3aa: ASAGTGVSNQPQH

v_gene: TRBV7-8
CDR3aa: ASSYRITGTKSGDNEQF

v_gene: TRBV27
CDR3aa: ASSSLGGQGLGSVKEPQH